The source of this T cell receptor (beta chain) is a study of blood T cell repertoires in COVID-19. Study-wide background: PBMCs, B-cell-depleted T cells, or T cells were the source of the cDNA or gDNA that made up the material.

Here immunoSEQ multiplex PCR was the method, and the copy in TCRdb shows in-frame clones only, minus some. The sample shows hundreds of thousands of clones, roughly 91% of them seen only once. V was trimmed by 2 bases and J by 5 bases, leaving 15 bases between them. Germline V CDR1 and CDR2: MNHEY, SMNVEV (reference sequence). The CDR3 is made up of 16 amino acids. The chain is built from TRBV27 and TRBJ2-2; tentative D call: TRBD1 (6 bases). This receptor was obtained from a woman in her 30s with acute or convalescent COVID-19. Sequencing used peripheral blood. Here the CDR3 reads CASSLEAGVRTGELFF. CDR3 sequence (DNA): TGTGCCAGCAGTTTAGAGGCAGGGGTCAGGACCGGGGAGCTGTTTTTT.